These T cell receptor beta chains were read from a single sample in a study of cytomegalovirus exposure and HLA in healthy donors. Profiling relied on immunoSEQ multiplex PCR, and the TCRdb table lists in-frame clones only, not all of them. The sample records fewer than 250,000 clones, around 80% being singletons. Sequenced input: PBMCs. The origin of the receptors is a woman under 40 in good health and CMV-seropositive. Each CDR3 is given with its conserved first and last residue. Fields, in order: D gene, V gene, clone size, J gene, CDR3 protein, CDR3 DNA. D genes are given only for firm matches. Clone sizes are given selectively: once, few, many, or a class where the clone is expanded.

>NA|TRBV29-1|NA|TRBJ1-1
CSVRASMNTEAFF
TGCAGCGTTCGGGCAAGTATGAACACTGAAGCTTTCTTT
>NA|TRBV14|NA|TRBJ1-2
CASSQEPSNYGYTF
TGTGCCAGCAGCCAAGAACCCAGTAACTATGGCTACACCTTC
>TRBD2|TRBV6-4|NA|TRBJ2-3
CASSEASGNADTQYF
TGTGCCAGCAGTGAAGCTAGCGGGAATGCAGATACGCAGTATTTT
>TRBD1|TRBV7-2|NA|TRBJ1-5
CASSTGTGADNQPQHF
TGTGCCAGCAGCACCGGGACAGGGGCTGACAATCAGCCCCAGCATTTT
>NA|TRBV4-2|NA|TRBJ1-1
CASSQSGAIGEAFF
TGTGCCAGCAGCCAGTCCGGGGCGATTGGTGAAGCTTTCTTT
>TRBD2|TRBV9|NA|TRBJ2-3
CASSSGLAGTSTDTQYF
TGTGCCAGCAGCTCTGGACTAGCGGGAACTAGCACAGATACGCAGTATTTT
>NA|TRBV2|many|TRBJ2-2
CASSDDQPRVGELFF
TGTGCCAGCAGTGATGACCAACCGAGGGTCGGGGAGCTGTTTTTT
>NA|TRBV5-3|NA|TRBJ2-2
CARSTAGEAGELFF
TGTGCCAGAAGCACGGCAGGGGAGGCCGGGGAGCTGTTTTTT
>TRBD1|TRBV5-1|NA|TRBJ1-1
CASSPQGGNTEAFF
TGCGCCAGCAGCCCCCAGGGGGGGAACACTGAAGCTTTCTTT
>TRBD1|TRBV7-2|few|TRBJ1-2
CASSFLQGDGYTF
TGTGCCAGCAGCTTTCTACAGGGGGATGGCTACACCTTC
>TRBD1|TRBV7-2|NA|TRBJ1-1
CASSPTPGQQEAFF
TGTGCCAGCAGCCCCACTCCGGGACAGCAAGAAGCTTTCTTT
>NA|TRBV6-1|NA|TRBJ2-7
CASSAWEETYEQYF
TGTGCCAGCAGTGCTTGGGAGGAAACCTACGAGCAGTACTTC
>NA|TRBV28|NA|TRBJ2-2
CASSFARTGELFF
TGTGCCAGCAGTTTCGCCAGGACCGGGGAGCTGTTTTTT
>NA|TRBV29-1|NA|TRBJ1-2
CRVSGEAGYTF
TGCAGAGTCTCAGGGGAGGCTGGCTACACCTTC
>NA|TRBV6-5|NA|TRBJ1-4
CASGSEGTGEKLFF
TGTGCCAGCGGATCCGAGGGGACGGGTGAAAAACTGTTTTTT
>NA|TRBV29-1|NA|TRBJ2-1
CSVAGSEGLHYNEQFF
TGCAGCGTTGCAGGCTCAGAGGGCCTCCATTACAATGAGCAGTTCTTC
>TRBD1|TRBV27|NA|TRBJ2-4
CASSTGQGAAKNIQYF
TGTGCCAGCAGTACGGGACAGGGGGCGGCCAAAAACATTCAGTACTTC
>NA|TRBV7-2|NA|TRBJ2-3
CASSARGPADTQYF
TGTGCCAGCAGCGCCAGGGGCCCGGCAGATACGCAGTATTTT
>NA|TRBV6-5|few|TRBJ1-5
CASKKGIRSSQHF
TGTGCCAGCAAGAAGGGAATCCGGTCGTCCCAGCATTTT
>NA|TRBV30|NA|TRBJ1-5
CAWSVDGTQPQHF
TGTGCCTGGAGTGTCGACGGGACTCAGCCCCAGCATTTT